This entry concerns a single TCR beta chain. The antigen remains unidentified. Germline and junction disagree at one end, which may indicate a read error. The source of the sample is a study of T cells in Graves' hyperthyroidism and ophthalmopathy. Amplified TCR beta CDR3 regions came from RNA transcripts. TCR CDR3 regions were first amplified by RT-PCR with HTBI primers. MiXCR was run by TCRdb on the multiplex PCR reads, yielding one entry per CDR3 protein. The sample holds a few hundred thousand distinct CDR3 sequences, about a fifth seen once. This CDR3 comprises 14 residues. Germline V gene data show CDR1 as KGHSH and CDR2 as LQKENI. Whole-study findings and limits: Most expanded thyroid clonotypes above 0.001 also appeared in blood.

Diagnosis of hyperthyroidism was new in patients aged 18 to 65, and its duration was under 2 months. Diagnoses were made from clinical symptoms, serum measures (thyroxine and TRAb), thyroid ultrasound and orbital computed tomography. This sequence was found in a man aged 18 to 30 with Graves' hyperthyroidism. The chain links TRBV18 to TRBJ1-5; unclear D gene. The sequencing input was blood. The CDR3 region has the DNA TGTGCCAGCTCACCACTGGAAACCAATCAGCCCCGGCATTTT. As protein: CASSPLETNQPRHF.